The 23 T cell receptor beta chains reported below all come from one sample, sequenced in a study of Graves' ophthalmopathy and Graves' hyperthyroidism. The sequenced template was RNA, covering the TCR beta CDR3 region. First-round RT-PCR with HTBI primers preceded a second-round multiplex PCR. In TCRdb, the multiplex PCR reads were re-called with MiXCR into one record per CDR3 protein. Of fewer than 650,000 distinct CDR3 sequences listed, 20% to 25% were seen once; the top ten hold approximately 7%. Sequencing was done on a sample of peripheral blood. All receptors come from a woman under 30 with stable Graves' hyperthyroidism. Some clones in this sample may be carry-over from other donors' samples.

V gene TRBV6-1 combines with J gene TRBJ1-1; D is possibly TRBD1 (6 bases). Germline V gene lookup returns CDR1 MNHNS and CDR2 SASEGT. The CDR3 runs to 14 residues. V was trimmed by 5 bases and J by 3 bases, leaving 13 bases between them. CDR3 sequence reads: CASSLGQPYTEAFF. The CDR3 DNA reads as TGTGCCAGCAGTCTCGGACAGCCGTACACTGAAGCTTTCTTT.

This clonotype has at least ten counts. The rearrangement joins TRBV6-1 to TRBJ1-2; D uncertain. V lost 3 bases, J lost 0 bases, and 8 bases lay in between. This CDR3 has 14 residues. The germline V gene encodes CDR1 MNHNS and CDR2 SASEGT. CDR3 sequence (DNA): TGTGCCAGCAGTGAGGCAGGCCCTAACTATGGCTACACCTTC. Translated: CASSEAGPNYGYTF.

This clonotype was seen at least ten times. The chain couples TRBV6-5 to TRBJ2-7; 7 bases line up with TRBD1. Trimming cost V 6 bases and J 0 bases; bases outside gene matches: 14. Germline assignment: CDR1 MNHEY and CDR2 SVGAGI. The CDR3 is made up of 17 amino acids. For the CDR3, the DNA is TGTGCCAGCAGAGGACGAGGGACAGTAAGTCTCTCCTACGAGCAGTACTTC. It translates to CASRGRGTVSLSYEQYF.

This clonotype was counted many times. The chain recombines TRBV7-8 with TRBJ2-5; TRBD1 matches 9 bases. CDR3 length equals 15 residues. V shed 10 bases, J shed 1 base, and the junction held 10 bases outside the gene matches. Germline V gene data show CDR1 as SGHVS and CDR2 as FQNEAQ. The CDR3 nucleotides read TGTGCCACCATACGCCGGACAGGGGTCCAAGAGACCCAGTACTTC. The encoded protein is CATIRRTGVQETQYF.

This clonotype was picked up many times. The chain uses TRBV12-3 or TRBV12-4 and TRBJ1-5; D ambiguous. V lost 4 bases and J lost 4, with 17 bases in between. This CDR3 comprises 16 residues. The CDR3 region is CASSSPRAWGNQPQHF. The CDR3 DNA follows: TGTGCCAGCAGTTCCCCCCGGGCCTGGGGTAATCAGCCCCAGCATTTT.

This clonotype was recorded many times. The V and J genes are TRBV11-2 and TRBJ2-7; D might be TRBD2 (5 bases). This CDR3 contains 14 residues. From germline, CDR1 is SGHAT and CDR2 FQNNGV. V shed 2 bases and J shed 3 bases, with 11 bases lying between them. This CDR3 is CASSLKPGIYEQYF. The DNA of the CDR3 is TGTGCCAGCAGCTTAAAGCCGGGAATCTACGAGCAGTACTTC.

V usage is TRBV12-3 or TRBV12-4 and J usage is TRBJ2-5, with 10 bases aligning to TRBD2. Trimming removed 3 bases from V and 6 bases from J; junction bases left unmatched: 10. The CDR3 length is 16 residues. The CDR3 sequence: CASSFPASGSVQTQYF. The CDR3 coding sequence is TGTGCCAGCAGTTTCCCGGCTAGCGGGAGTGTTCAGACCCAGTACTTC.

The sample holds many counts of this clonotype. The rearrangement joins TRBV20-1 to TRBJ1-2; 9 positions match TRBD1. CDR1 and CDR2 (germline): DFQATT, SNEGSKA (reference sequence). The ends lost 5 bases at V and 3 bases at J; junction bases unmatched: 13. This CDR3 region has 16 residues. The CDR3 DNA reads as TGCAGTGCTCAGGGGACAGGGAATTTTTACGACTATGGCTACACCTTC. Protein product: CSAQGTGNFYDYGYTF.

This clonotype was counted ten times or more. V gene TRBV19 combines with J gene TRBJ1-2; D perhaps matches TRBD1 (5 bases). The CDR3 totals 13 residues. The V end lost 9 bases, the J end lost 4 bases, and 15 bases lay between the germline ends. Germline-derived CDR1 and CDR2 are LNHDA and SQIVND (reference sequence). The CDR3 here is CASETRVGYGYTF. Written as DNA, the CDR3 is TGTGCCAGCGAAACCAGGGTAGGCTATGGCTACACCTTC.

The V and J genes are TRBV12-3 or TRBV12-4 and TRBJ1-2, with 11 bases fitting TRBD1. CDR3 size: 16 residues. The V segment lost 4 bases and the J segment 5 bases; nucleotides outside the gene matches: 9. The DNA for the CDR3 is TGTGCCAGCAGTTGGGTAATGGACAGGGGGCATTATGGCTACACCTTC. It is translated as CASSWVMDRGHYGYTF.

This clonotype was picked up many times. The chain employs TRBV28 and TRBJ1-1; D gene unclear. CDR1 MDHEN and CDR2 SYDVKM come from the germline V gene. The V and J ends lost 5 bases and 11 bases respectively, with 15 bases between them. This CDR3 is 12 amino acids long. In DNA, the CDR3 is TGTGCCAGCAGTGTTTCTACGTCTGGGGCTTTCTTT. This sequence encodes CASSVSTSGAFF.

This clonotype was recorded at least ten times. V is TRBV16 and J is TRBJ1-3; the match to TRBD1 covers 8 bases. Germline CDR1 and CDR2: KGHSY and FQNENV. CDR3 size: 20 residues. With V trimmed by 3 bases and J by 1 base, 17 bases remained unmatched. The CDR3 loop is CASSHAIGQGAPGSGNTIYF. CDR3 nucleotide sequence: TGTGCCAGCAGCCATGCTATCGGACAGGGCGCTCCCGGGTCTGGAAACACCATATATTTT.

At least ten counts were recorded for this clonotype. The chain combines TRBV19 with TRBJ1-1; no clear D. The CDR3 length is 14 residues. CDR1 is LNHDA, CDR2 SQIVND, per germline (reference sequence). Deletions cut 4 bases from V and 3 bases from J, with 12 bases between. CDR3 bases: TGTGCCAGTAGTACAGAAACAGCAGACACTGAAGCTTTCTTT. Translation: CASSTETADTEAFF.

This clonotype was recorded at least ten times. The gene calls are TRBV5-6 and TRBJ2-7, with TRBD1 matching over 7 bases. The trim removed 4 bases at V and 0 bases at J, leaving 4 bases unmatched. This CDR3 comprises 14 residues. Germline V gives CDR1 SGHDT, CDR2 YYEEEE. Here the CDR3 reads CASSGQDSSYEQYF. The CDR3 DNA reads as TGTGCCAGCAGCGGACAGGACAGCTCCTACGAGCAGTACTTC.

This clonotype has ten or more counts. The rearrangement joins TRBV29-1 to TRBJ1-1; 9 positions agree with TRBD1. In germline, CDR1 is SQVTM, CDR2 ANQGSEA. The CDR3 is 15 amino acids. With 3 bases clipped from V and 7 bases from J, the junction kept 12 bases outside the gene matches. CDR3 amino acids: CSVEDPGQGEYEAFF. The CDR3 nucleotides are TGCAGCGTTGAGGACCCGGGACAGGGAGAATATGAAGCTTTCTTT.

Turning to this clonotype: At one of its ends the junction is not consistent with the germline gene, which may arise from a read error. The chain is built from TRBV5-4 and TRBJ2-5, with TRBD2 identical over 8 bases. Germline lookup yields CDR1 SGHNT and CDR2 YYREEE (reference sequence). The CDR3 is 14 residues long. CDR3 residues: CVSSPGLAQETQYF. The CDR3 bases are TGTGTCAGCAGCCCCGGACTAGCCCAAGAGACCCAGTACTTC.

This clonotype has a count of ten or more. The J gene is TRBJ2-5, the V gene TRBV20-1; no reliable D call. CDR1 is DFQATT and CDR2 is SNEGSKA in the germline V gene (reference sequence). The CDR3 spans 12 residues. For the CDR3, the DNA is TGCAGAACAGCCGGGTTTCAAGAGACCCAGTACTTC. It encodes CRTAGFQETQYF.

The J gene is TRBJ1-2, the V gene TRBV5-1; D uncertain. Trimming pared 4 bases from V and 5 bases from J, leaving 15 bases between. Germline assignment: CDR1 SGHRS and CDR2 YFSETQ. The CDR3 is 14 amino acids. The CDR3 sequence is CASSHDPAKYGYTF. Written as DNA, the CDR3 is TGCGCCAGCAGCCACGATCCAGCGAAATATGGCTACACCTTC.

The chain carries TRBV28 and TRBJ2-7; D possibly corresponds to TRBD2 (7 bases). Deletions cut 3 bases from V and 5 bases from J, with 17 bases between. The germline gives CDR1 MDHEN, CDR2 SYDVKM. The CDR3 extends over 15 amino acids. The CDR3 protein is CASSFVAGAVDEQYF. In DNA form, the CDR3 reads TGTGCCAGCAGTTTTGTTGCGGGGGCAGTGGACGAGCAGTACTTC.

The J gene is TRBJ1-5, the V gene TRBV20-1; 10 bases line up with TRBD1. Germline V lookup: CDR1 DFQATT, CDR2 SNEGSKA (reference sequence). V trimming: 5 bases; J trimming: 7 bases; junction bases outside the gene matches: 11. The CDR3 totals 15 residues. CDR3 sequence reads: CSAGTGVMHGQPQHF. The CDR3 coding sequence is TGCAGTGCTGGGACAGGGGTTATGCACGGACAGCCCCAGCATTTT.

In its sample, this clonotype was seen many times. CDR3 sequence reads: CASSEAGTGVYGYTF. The CDR3 DNA reads TGTGCCAGCAGTGAAGCCGGGACAGGGGTTTATGGCTACACCTTC. V gene TRBV6-1 combines with J gene TRBJ1-2, with 10 bases that match TRBD1. Germline CDR1 is MNHNS and CDR2 is SASEGT. The CDR3 has 15 residues. J was trimmed by 5 bases and V by 0 bases; bases with no gene match: 3.

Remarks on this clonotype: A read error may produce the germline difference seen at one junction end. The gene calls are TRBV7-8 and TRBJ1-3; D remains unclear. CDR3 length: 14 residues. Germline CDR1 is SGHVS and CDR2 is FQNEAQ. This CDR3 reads CASTGFSSGNAIYF. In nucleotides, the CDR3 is TGTGCCAGCACCGGGTTTAGCTCTGGAAACGCCATATATTTT.

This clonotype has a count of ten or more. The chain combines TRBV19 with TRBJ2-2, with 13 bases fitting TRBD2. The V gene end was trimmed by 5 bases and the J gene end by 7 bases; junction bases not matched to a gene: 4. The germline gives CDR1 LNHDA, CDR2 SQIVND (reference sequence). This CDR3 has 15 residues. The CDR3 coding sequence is TGTGCCAGTAGTTTACTAGCGGGAGGGTTCGGGGAGCTGTTTTTT. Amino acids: CASSLLAGGFGELFF.